This T cell receptor (beta chain) was recorded in a study of cytomegalovirus exposure and HLA in healthy donors (TCRdb year 2017). For the study in its entirety: An earlier analysis of roughly 500 of the donors reported approximately 260 Gb of sequence data and some 110 million unique TCR beta sequences obtained from around 170 million T cells. About 310 gigabases of sequencing data and 80 million or so unique TCR sequences were included in an early release covering under 650 HLA-typed donors. Of the approximately 400 genotyped donors, around 81% fell in the genetic ancestry cluster associated with self-reported Caucasian donors. The study was designed to test whether signatures of past pathogen exposure could be identified by cataloging public T cell receptors. Using immunosequencing, the study profiled T cell repertoires from 666 subjects and related those repertoires to cytomegalovirus serostatus. In addition to the first cohort of 666 subjects, a separate validation cohort of approximately 110 different subjects was used. To predict cytomegalovirus infection status, the study combined high-throughput TCR immunosequencing, statistical association of individual TCRs with disease status, and machine learning. In a later analysis, previously published TCR beta repertoires from some 640 donors were re-analyzed and high-resolution HLA genotyping was added so that TCR occurrence patterns could be studied. In the later analysis, no new phenotypic data were used to find candidate immune exposures; instead, reliance was placed on TCR beta sequences and their occurrence across donors. An earlier analysis of roughly 580 of the donors used high-throughput TCR beta sequencing to judge whether each TCR beta V gene segment behaved as functional or pseudogenic. Donor age, sex, ethnicity and CMV serostatus were collected together with the repertoire data. In a later genetic analysis, genome-wide SNP genotypes for about 65% of the roughly 700 donors were used, and that subset was treated as a discovery cohort. All discovery cohort repertoires had been generated on a single sequencing platform. Both class I and class II loci were covered by HLA typing, at four-digit resolution. Typing coverage varied by locus: roughly 620-640 donors for A, B, C, DRB1 and DQB1; approximately 560 for DQA1; approximately 570 for DPA1; 450 to 480 for DPB1. Because of strong linkage in the cohort, roughly five DR-DQ haplotypes were treated as single units for association and clustering. On average, roughly 250,000 unique TCR beta nucleotide sequences were sequenced per donor among several hundred genotyped donors of the cohort, with 15% to 20% of those sequences being non-productive. Study-level results and caveats: For the cohort, immune exposure information was limited to CMV serostatus. The authors suggested that the approach could potentially be generalized to other disease states and immunological phenotypes. A later analysis associated about 16,000 TCR beta sequences with specific HLA alleles at a false discovery rate of 0.05. A later analysis found that TCR association rates varied across HLA loci, with DRB1 alleles showing the most associated TCRs and HLA-C alleles the fewest. The study listed 150 to 200 TCR beta chains as associated with cytomegalovirus. Compared with the roughly 720-donor mean, donors in an Asian-associated ancestry cluster had fewer N-insertions in productive TCRs, according to a later genetic analysis. When HLA alleles, especially DR and DQ, strongly co-occurred, attributing TCR associations to individual alleles was difficult. A cluster of highly shared sequence variants was judged likely to represent a technical artifact of the sequencing pipeline. In both the original and validation cohorts, the classifier was reported to diagnose cytomegalovirus status with high specificity and sensitivity. Only TCR beta chains were sequenced in this cohort, and the absence of alpha or paired-chain data limited detectable features. In a later analysis, several top co-occurrence clusters were reported to appear linked to parvovirus B19, influenza, CMV and Epstein-Barr virus. Some 15 rarely observed V segments, including chromosome 9 orphons, were excluded from the earlier analysis of 550 to 700 of the donors because counts were too low. Linkage disequilibrium might explain the correlated functional status among segregating V segments, but an unknown experimental factor could not be ruled out. Broadly in line with IMGT annotations, most TCR beta V segments showed up in productive rearrangements about 90% or about 30% of the time in an earlier analysis of a few hundred of the donors. Some IMGT-functional V segments, including TRBV6-2 and TRBV6-3, could not be told apart with the 87-base-pair reads, so those segments were excluded. Most TCR sequences were observed very rarely across donors, whereas some public TCRs were present in many individuals. A later analysis found that most CMV-associated TCR beta chains appeared HLA-restricted, with HLA associations seemingly driven largely by CMV exposure. In a later analysis, HLA-associated TCR beta chains showed more clonal expansion and lower generation probabilities than non-associated chains that were equally common. Because HLA typing was unavailable for some donors at each locus, only the typed subset was used in association tests. The presence/absence analyses assumed that sequencing depth was roughly uniform across donors, and that assumption may not be true. A further reported finding was that TCR beta sequences accurately predicted the HLA-A and HLA-B alleles for most subjects in the first cohort. In a later genetic analysis, a missense DCLRE1C variant was associated with V-gene and J-gene trimming of TCR beta chains, and the association was replicated in an independent cohort. In vitro tests confirmed that a few of the cytomegalovirus-associated TCR beta chains recognize cytomegalovirus antigens.

Via the germline V gene, CDR1 is SGHRS and CDR2 YFSETQ. The CDR3 runs 16 residues from the cysteine to the phenylalanine. Of all the DNA, just the CDR3 is kept, 48 bases in frame from base 1. V lost 3 bases and J lost 4 bases; the stretch between them is 16 bases long. The cohort comprised under 700 healthy bone marrow donors. At the time of sampling, all cohort members were nominally healthy, though unrecorded immune exposures were likely present. The donor was CMV seropositive and belonged to the group of over 250 seropositive cohort members. A peripheral blood sample was collected from each donor, and TCR beta sequencing was performed on peripheral blood mononuclear cells. Genomic DNA was extracted from the blood cell samples with the Qiagen DNeasy Blood Extraction Kit. The library was prepared using the immunoSEQ multiplex PCR assay. For the multiplex PCR, a mixture combining 60 forward primers for TCR Vbeta segments and 13 reverse primers for TCR Jbeta segments was used. The CDR3 region of rearranged TCR beta genes was amplified from genomic DNA by a multiplex PCR assay. Amplified TCR beta libraries were sequenced as 87-base-pair reads on the Illumina HiSeq System. In the authors' own workflow: A later analysis tallied 70 million to 100 million unique TCR beta chains across the 610 or so repertoires, and about 12 million of those chains were shared by two or more donors. Raw reads were error-corrected and collapsed into unique sequences with a nearest-neighbor algorithm that merged closely related sequences to remove PCR and sequencing errors. CDR3 sequences were aligned to IMGT reference sequences to assign V, D and J gene segments. For a sequence to be retained, at least a six-nucleotide match to both a V gene segment and a J gene segment was required. Rearrangements were classified as productive when the CDR3 lacked stop codons and remained in frame with V and J, and all other rearrangements were classified as non-productive. CDR3 was defined by IMGT convention, running from the second conserved V-encoded cysteine to the conserved J-encoded phenylalanine. The earlier analysis of some 550 of the donors excluded any sequence lacking an unambiguous match to a single V gene segment. An earlier analysis of roughly 590 of the donors called V segments functional above 56.7% productive rearrangements and segregating when the between-donor standard deviation exceeded 5%. A statistical classification framework was built to diagnose cytomegalovirus status from the catalog of TCR beta chain sequences. In a later analysis, V and J genes were assigned by comparing TCR nucleotide sequences against IMGT/GENE-DB human TR gene sequences. In a later analysis, CDR3 sequences and most-parsimonious VDJ recombination scenarios were assigned using the TCRdist pipeline. In a later analysis, each TCR beta chain was defined by its CDR3 amino acid sequence together with its V-gene family, and reads lacking a unique V-gene family were excluded. To address suspected cross-contamination and a sequencing artifact, a later analysis removed 450 to 700 highly shared, low-generation-probability nucleotide sequences. A later analysis calculated a clonal expansion index for each public chain from normalized within-repertoire ranks of inferred template counts. In a later analysis, generation probabilities were computed using a VDJ recombination model fitted to out-of-frame rearrangements, and the results were checked against IGoR. A later analysis scored TCR-TCR, TCR-HLA and TCR-CMV co-occurrence with hypergeometric tests, applying a repertoire-size bias correction to TCR pairs. A later analysis estimated false discovery rates by permuting HLA or CMV assignments 20 times. In a later analysis, co-occurring TCRs were grouped with DBSCAN, and TCRdist sequence similarity was added when clustering was performed within HLA-allele-positive subsets. Repertoires with fewer than 30,000 or more than 120,000 public chains, plus five repertoires with anomalous nucleotide sharing, were excluded from co-occurrence clustering. TCRdb took this table from immuneACCESS and kept in-frame rearrangements with V and J called. Such tables lack part of the clones; where checked against another copy, unresolved V genes explain under half of the gap, and the rest is unexplained. From that table come the V and J calls and clone size; the DNA was used to work out D and trimming. Present in this sample are under 200,000 clones, 75% to 90% of which were seen just once. Roughly 6.3% of the sample is taken by the ten largest.

Concerning this clone: No cognate antigen has been identified for it. Base qualities are not at hand, and no much larger clone is one base apart.

The V gene is TRBV5-1 and the J gene is TRBJ1-4; D gene: possibly TRBD1, on 6 matching bases. Sequenced: PBMCs. The source of this sequence is a male donor in good health and CMV-seropositive. The bases read TGCGCCAGCAGCTCCGGTGCGGGGGCTTATAATGAAAAACTGTTTTTT. This gives the protein CASSSGAGAYNEKLFF.